Listed below are T cell receptor beta chains from one sample, sequenced in a study of blood T cell repertoires in COVID-19. The table came from immunoSEQ multiplex PCR; TCRdb's copy has only in-frame clones and leaves some out. The table records about 89,000 clones, around 89% of them present only once. Material for sequencing was peripheral blood. These receptors were collected from a man in his 60s with acute or convalescent COVID-19. Each CDR3 is given with its conserved first and last residue. The D gene is left open where the match is weak. Size is stated for part of the rows, as once, few or many counts, or as a class when the clone is expanded.

TRBJ2-7 | TRBV10-3 | . | TRBD2 | TGTGCCATCAGATCCGGGACTAGCGGCTATTACGAGCAGTACTTC | CAIRSGTSGYYEQYF
TRBJ1-1 | TRBV12-5 | once | . | TGTGCTAGTGGTTCAGGGTGGAACACTGAAGCTTTCTTT | CASGSGWNTEAFF
TRBJ2-3 | TRBV7-2 | once | . | TGTGCCAGCAGCCCTCTGTCTGATACGCAGTATTTT | CASSPLSDTQYF
TRBJ1-1 | TRBV20-1 | . | TRBD1 | TGCAGTGCTAGTGGTTTGACAGGGGGGCACACTGAAGCTTTCTTT | CSASGLTGGHTEAFF
TRBJ1-5 | TRBV19 | . | . | TGTGCCAGTAGTCGGACCCGGGACAACAATCAGCCCCAGCATTTT | CASSRTRDNNQPQHF
TRBJ1-4 | TRBV29-1 | . | . | TGCAGCGGTTTACAGGGTCATAATGAAAAACTGTTTTTT | CSGLQGHNEKLFF
TRBJ2-2 | TRBV7-9 | . | TRBD2 | TGTGCCAGCATCCCCGGGGGGGCCGGGGAGCTGTTTTTT | CASIPGGAGELFF
TRBJ2-1 | TRBV30 | . | TRBD2 | TGTGCCTGGGGACTAGCGGGGGGCAGAGAGCAGTTCTTC | CAWGLAGGREQFF
TRBJ2-1 | TRBV19 | . | . | TGTGCCAGTAGTATAGGCAGGAATGAGCAGTTCTTC | CASSIGRNEQFF
TRBJ2-2 | TRBV19 | . | . | TGTGCCAGCGAGCTTGGGTGGGGCCCCGGGGAGCTGTTTTTT | CASELGWGPGELFF
TRBJ1-6 | TRBV7-2 | few | TRBD1 | TGTGCCGCTGGGACAGTCTATAATTCACCCCTCCACTTT | CAAGTVYNSPLHF
TRBJ1-3 | TRBV5-4 | . | TRBD1 | TGTGCCAGCAGCTTGGCTACAGGGGGCGCAGTTGGAAACACCATATATTTT | CASSLATGGAVGNTIYF
TRBJ2-1 | TRBV27 | . | TRBD1 | TGTGCCAGCAGTCCACTCAGGGGGCTCTCCTACAATGAGCAGTTCTTC | CASSPLRGLSYNEQFF
TRBJ2-5 | TRBV3-1/TRBV3-2 | . | TRBD1 | TGTGCCAGCAGCCCCGGGACAGGGGGCTGGGAGACCCAGTACTTC | CASSPGTGGWETQYF
TRBJ2-7 | TRBV6-1 | . | . | TGTGCCAGCAGTGAAGCTACGGTCTACGAGCAGTACTTC | CASSEATVYEQYF
TRBJ2-2 | TRBV5-1 | . | . | TGCGCCAGCAGCTTGTGGTCAGCGAACGCCGGGGAGCTGTTTTTT | CASSLWSANAGELFF
TRBJ2-7 | TRBV7-3 | . | . | TGTGCCAGCAGCACAAAGCCGGGAGCCTACGAGCAGTACTTC | CASSTKPGAYEQYF
TRBJ2-5 | TRBV9 | . | TRBD2 | TGTGCCAGCGGGGCTAGCGGACAAGAGACCCAGTACTTC | CASGASGQETQYF
TRBJ2-5 | TRBV3-1/TRBV3-2 | . | . | TGTGCCAGCAGCCAAGATGCTTTCCTTGGTTCGGGAGTGCAAGAGACCCAGTACTTC | CASSQDAFLGSGVQETQYF
TRBJ2-1 | TRBV7-9 | . | TRBD1 | TGTGCCAGCAGCTTAGTGGGTGGGACAGCCAATGAGCAGTTCTTC | CASSLVGGTANEQFF
TRBJ2-5 | TRBV12-3/TRBV12-4 | . | TRBD2 | TGTGCCAGCAGCCGACTAGCGGGGGAGACCCAGTACTTC | CASSRLAGETQYF
TRBJ1-2 | TRBV7-9 | . | . | TGTGCCAGCAGCTTAGGGGACATCATAGGGTATGGCTACACCTTC | CASSLGDIIGYGYTF
TRBJ2-7 | TRBV9 | once | TRBD2 | TGTGCCAGCAGCGTAGCAACTAGCGGGGGTATCTACGAGCAGTACTTC | CASSVATSGGIYEQYF
TRBJ1-6 | TRBV7-2 | few | TRBD1 | TGTGCCAGCAGCTTAGGGACAGGCGGATCAAATTCACCCCTCCACTTT | CASSLGTGGSNSPLHF
TRBJ2-1 | TRBV15 | . | . | TGTGCCACCAGCACTGTCGGAGGAGCGCGAGGTAATGAGCAGTTCTTC | CATSTVGGARGNEQFF
TRBJ2-7 | TRBV20-1 | once | TRBD1 | TGCAGTGCTAATGACCCCGGTGCCGGACAGGGGTGGTGGGAGCAGTACTTC | CSANDPGAGQGWWEQYF
TRBJ2-5 | TRBV29-1 | . | TRBD2 | TGCAGCGCCCGGACTAGCCGGGAGACCCAGTACTTC | CSARTSRETQYF
TRBJ2-1 | TRBV7-2 | . | . | TGTGCCAGCAGCCGCCCGGGACTCGTGTACAATGAGCAGTTCTTC | CASSRPGLVYNEQFF
TRBJ2-7 | TRBV9 | . | TRBD1 | TGTGCCAGCAGCGTAGACAGGGGGGATCGGGAGCAGTACTTC | CASSVDRGDREQYF
TRBJ1-1 | TRBV28 | once | TRBD1 | TGTGCCAGCAGTCCCCACGTGGGGACAGGGTTATCTGAAGCTTTCTTT | CASSPHVGTGLSEAFF
TRBJ1-2 | TRBV24-1 | . | TRBD1 | TGTGCCACCAGTGATGCCACAGGGGTTGGCTACACCTTC | CATSDATGVGYTF
TRBJ2-7 | TRBV10-3 | . | TRBD1 | TGTGCCATCAGTGGAGGGACAGGGTCGTACGAGCAGTACTTC | CAISGGTGSYEQYF
TRBJ2-1 | TRBV4-2 | once | TRBD2 | TGTGCCAGCAGCCAGAGATACGGGACTAGCGGGGGTCTCCACAATGAGCAGTTCTTC | CASSQRYGTSGGLHNEQFF
TRBJ2-2 | TRBV19 | . | TRBD2 | TGTGCCAGTAGTCTTTCGACTAGCGGGAGACCCGGGGAGCTGTTTTTT | CASSLSTSGRPGELFF
TRBJ2-1 | TRBV12-5 | . | . | TGTGCTAGTGGTTTGTTTATCGAGCAGTTCTTC | CASGLFIEQFF
TRBJ2-5 | TRBV28 | . | TRBD2 | TGTGCCAGCAGTTTAGTCACCGGGGGGTACGAGACCCAGTACTTC | CASSLVTGGYETQYF
TRBJ2-7 | TRBV6-1 | . | TRBD1 | TGTGCCAGCAGTGGACTGGACAGGGGGTTGTCCTACGAGCAGTACTTC | CASSGLDRGLSYEQYF
TRBJ2-7 | TRBV4-2 | . | . | TGTGCCAGCAGCCAACCCCCGAGGGCCTGGATAAACGAGCAGTACTTC | CASSQPPRAWINEQYF
TRBJ2-5 | TRBV6-1 | . | . | TGTGCCAGCAGTGAAGCCCCAGGGGAAGCGACCCAGTACTTC | CASSEAPGEATQYF
TRBJ1-2 | TRBV30 | . | . | TGTGCCTGGAGTGTTAAGGCAGGGGCAGACTATGGCTACACCTTC | CAWSVKAGADYGYTF
TRBJ2-1 | TRBV7-9 | . | . | TGTGCCAGCAGTCCCCGCGGGTCCTACAATGAGCAGTTCTTC | CASSPRGSYNEQFF